One and the same sample provided the 26 T cell receptor beta chains below, sequenced in a study of OX40 agonist ivuxolimab in advanced cancers. The repertoire was sequenced with immunoSEQ multiplex PCR; TCRdb's copy has only in-frame clones and lacks some. The sample includes over 95,000 clones, 91% seen only once; the top ten take 0.25% to 0.35%. The material was CD4+ or CD8+ T cells sorted from blood, obtained in a trial of the OX40 agonist ivuxolimab. The receptors come from an adult with an advanced solid tumor such as melanoma, head and neck, liver or kidney cancer.

The gene calls are TRBV28 and TRBJ2-5; no definite D call. The CDR3 has 18 amino acids. Germline CDR1 reads MDHEN; CDR2 reads SYDVKM. The V gene lost 5 bases and the J gene lost 0 bases, with 22 bases spanning the gap. The DNA for the CDR3 is TGTGCCAGCAGTAGACTGACGGCTCGGGCCGGATACCAAGAGACCCAGTACTTC. Translating it yields CASSRLTARAGYQETQYF.

The V gene is TRBV28, the J gene TRBJ1-2; D gene ambiguous. This CDR3 region has 16 residues. The V end was cut by 2 bases, the J end by 2 bases, with 15 bases between. Per germline, CDR1 MDHEN and CDR2 SYDVKM. The CDR3 DNA follows: TGTGCCAGCAGTTTAGCCCCCCGCTGGCCGAACTATGGCTACACCTTC. It encodes CASSLAPRWPNYGYTF.

V usage is TRBV18 and J usage is TRBJ2-1; no firm D call. The germline gives CDR1 KGHSH, CDR2 LQKENI. The CDR3 runs to 15 residues. Trimming left V 0 bases short and J 9 bases short, with 15 bases between. For the CDR3, the DNA is TGTGCCAGCTCACCACCTAGGACGGCAAACGGTGAGCAGTTCTTC. Its protein product is CASSPPRTANGEQFF.

The chain carries TRBV28 and TRBJ2-7; D not resolved. CDR3 length: 13 residues. Germline V gene sequence: CDR1 MDHEN, CDR2 SYDVKM. V shed 6 bases and J shed 7 bases, with 16 bases lying between them. This CDR3 is CASRTRAPLEQYF. As DNA, the CDR3 is TGTGCCAGCAGAACACGAGCCCCCCTGGAGCAGTACTTC.

The genes are TRBV5-4 and TRBJ2-1, with D perhaps TRBD2 (5 bases). The CDR3 sequence is 15 residues long. V lost 4 bases to trimming and J lost 5 bases, with 16 bases between them. CDR1 and CDR2 from the germline V gene are SGHNT and YYREEE (reference sequence). The chain's CDR3 is CASSLEAVPNNEQFF. The CDR3 DNA follows: TGTGCCAGCAGCCTAGAAGCGGTCCCGAACAATGAGCAGTTCTTC.

The chain carries TRBV7-2 and TRBJ2-1; TRBD2 agrees at 11 bases. CDR1 is SGHTA, CDR2 FQGNSA, per germline. Unmatched junction bases numbered 22, after V lost 0 bases and J lost 9 bases. The CDR3 has 21 residues. DNA of the CDR3: TGTGCCAGCAGCTTAGCCCCGGGACAGGGAAGCACTAGCGGGAGTTCAAGTGAGCAGTTCTTC. Amino acids: CASSLAPGQGSTSGSSSEQFF.

The chain combines TRBV19 with TRBJ1-5; perhaps TRBD1 as D (5 bases). V dropped 3 bases and J dropped 5 bases, with 17 bases sitting between them. Germline-derived CDR1 and CDR2 are LNHDA and SQIVND (reference sequence). The CDR3 has 16 amino acids. The CDR3 sequence is CASSIEDSSAYQPQHF. The CDR3 nucleotides are TGTGCCAGTAGTATTGAAGACAGCTCAGCTTATCAGCCCCAGCATTTT. The full variable domain, with the rest looked up from reference TRBV19 and TRBJ1-5, is DGGITQSPKYLFRKEGQNVTLSCEQNLNHDAMYWYRQDPGQGLRLIYYSQIVNDFQKGDIAEGYSVSREKKESFPLTVTSAQKNPTAFYLCASSIEDSSAYQPQHFGDGTRLSIL.

The table lists this clone with a few counts. The chain employs TRBV7-2 and TRBJ1-5; no reliable D call. V lost 4 bases, J lost 2 bases, and 9 bases lay in between. Germline CDR1 and CDR2: SGHTA and FQGNSA. The CDR3 loop spans 14 amino acids. The CDR3 loop is CASSSNLGNQPQHF. The CDR3 region has the DNA TGTGCCAGCAGCTCGAACCTGGGCAATCAGCCCCAGCATTTT.

The chain joins TRBV10-3 to TRBJ2-7, with D possibly being TRBD1 or TRBD2 (5 bases each). V was cut by 7 bases and J by 3 bases, with 19 bases left in between. CDR3 size: 15 residues. In germline, CDR1 is ENHRY, CDR2 SYGVKD. The CDR3 sequence is CAIKRGAGILYEQYF. The CDR3 DNA reads TGTGCCATCAAAAGGGGCGCGGGTATCCTCTACGAGCAGTACTTC.

V and J are TRBV28 and TRBJ2-1; D remains unclear. The CDR3 covers 12 residues. Trimming cost V 8 bases and J 10 bases, with 15 bases left between them. Germline assignment: CDR1 MDHEN and CDR2 SYDVKM. CDR3 region: CASSTVLGEQFF. Written as DNA, the CDR3 is TGTGCCAGCTCGACGGTCCTTGGAGAGCAGTTCTTC.

The chain has TRBV6-4 and TRBJ2-5; 12 bases are shared with TRBD1. The CDR3 has 15 amino acids. With 5 bases clipped from V and 5 bases from J, the junction kept 6 bases outside the gene matches. Looked up from germline, CDR1 is MRHNA and CDR2 is SNTAGT. The CDR3 sequence: CASSPGTGGLETQYF. As DNA, the CDR3 is TGTGCCAGCAGTCCCGGGACAGGGGGCTTGGAGACCCAGTACTTC.

The chain recombines TRBV5-6 with TRBJ2-7, with TRBD2 as a possible D gene (5 bases). This CDR3 has 15 amino acids. V was clipped by 4 bases and J by 6 bases, with 20 bases between them. Germline V lookup: CDR1 SGHDT, CDR2 YYEEEE. Here the CDR3 reads CASSPRRRAGGEQYF. The CDR3 bases are TGTGCCAGCAGCCCCCGGCGGCGGGCAGGTGGCGAGCAGTACTTC.

The chain couples TRBV10-3 to TRBJ1-5; maybe TRBD1 (6 bases). This CDR3 is 13 amino acids long. Trimming pared 4 bases from V and 5 bases from J, leaving 9 bases between. Germline CDR1 ENHRY, CDR2 SYGVKD. CDR3: CAISAGEDQPQHF. The CDR3 DNA reads as TGTGCCATCAGTGCAGGGGAGGATCAGCCCCAGCATTTT.

The chain uses TRBV5-6 and TRBJ2-7, with D unresolved. Germline lookup yields CDR1 SGHDT and CDR2 YYEEEE. Trimming took off 0 bases at V and 0 bases at J, with 1 base between the two ends. The CDR3 spans 12 residues. Written as DNA, the CDR3 is TGTGCCAGCAGCTTGGTCTCCTACGAGCAGTACTTC. It specifies CASSLVSYEQYF.

In this sample, this clone turned up once. The chain couples TRBV15 to TRBJ2-1; D is perhaps TRBD1 or TRBD2 (5 bases each). The CDR3 extends over 14 amino acids. With 4 bases removed from V and 0 bases from J, the gap between germline ends came to 7 bases. Germline CDR1 reads LNHNV; CDR2 reads YYDKDF (reference sequence). CDR3 coding DNA: TGTGCCACCAGCAAGGGGAGCTCCTACAATGAGCAGTTCTTC. This gives the protein CATSKGSSYNEQFF.

CDR3 bases: TGTGCCAGCAGCCCCGTTCGGAGTAGCGGGGGGATGGGGGCCAACGTCCTGACTTTC. It encodes CASSPVRSSGGMGANVLTF. The chain is built from TRBV28 and TRBJ2-6, with 10 bases matching TRBD2. The CDR3 extends over 19 amino acids. The germline V gene encodes CDR1 MDHEN and CDR2 SYDVKM. The V gene end was trimmed by 6 bases and the J gene end by 4 bases; junction bases not matched to a gene: 15.

This chain connects TRBV4-1 to TRBJ2-1; the D gene could be TRBD1 or TRBD2 (5 bases each). The germline CDR1 and CDR2 sequences are MGHRA and YSYEKL. Trimming took off 1 base at V and 4 bases at J, with 11 bases between the two ends. The length of the CDR3 is 15 residues. Written as DNA, the CDR3 is TGCGCCAGCAGCCAAGTAGGGGAGCGGTACAATGAGCAGTTCTTC. Its translation: CASSQVGERYNEQFF.

The chain employs TRBV28 and TRBJ2-6; no clear D. V lost 2 bases to trimming and J lost 0 bases, with 11 bases between them. Germline CDR1 is MDHEN and CDR2 is SYDVKM. This CDR3 has 17 amino acids. This chain's CDR3 is CASSLVGRRSGANVLTF. CDR3 in DNA: TGTGCCAGCAGTTTAGTTGGTCGGCGCTCTGGGGCCAACGTCCTGACTTTC.

The genes are TRBV28 and TRBJ1-5; a weak D match, TRBD1 (6 bases). The CDR3 covers 13 residues. Germline V gene lookup returns CDR1 MDHEN and CDR2 SYDVKM. The CDR3 here is CSTNREASQPQHF. As DNA, the CDR3 is TGTTCCACTAACAGGGAAGCTAGTCAGCCCCAGCATTTT. Drawing the rest from reference TRBV28 and TRBJ1-5, the complete variable domain is DVKVTQSSRYLVKRTGEKVFLECVQDMDHENMFWYRQDPGLGLRLIYFSYDVKMKEKGDIPEGYSVSREKKERFSLILESASTNQTSMYLCSTNREASQPQHFGDGTRLSIL.

This clone was recorded a few times. This chain uses TRBV9 with TRBJ1-3, with 8 bases fitting TRBD1. Germline CDR1 is SGDLS and CDR2 is YYNGEE. The CDR3 is 17 residues long. The V gene end was trimmed by 0 bases and the J gene end by 4 bases; junction bases not matched to a gene: 9. The CDR3 sequence: CASSVDQGASAGNTIYF. Written as DNA, the CDR3 is TGTGCCAGCAGCGTAGATCAGGGGGCTTCGGCCGGAAACACCATATATTTT.

The V and J genes are TRBV7-2 and TRBJ2-5, with TRBD1 matching over 8 bases. Trimming cost V 3 bases and J 7 bases; bases outside gene matches: 13. This CDR3 is built from 16 residues. Germline V gene sequence: CDR1 SGHTA, CDR2 FQGNSA. The CDR3 DNA sequence: TGTGCCAGCAGCTTTCGTTTAAGACAGGGGCCAGGGACCCAGTACTTC. Encoded protein: CASSFRLRQGPGTQYF.

The chain recombines TRBV11-2 with TRBJ2-5; 9 nucleotides line up with TRBD1. The CDR3 is 15 residues long. V lost 4 bases and J lost 5; bases outside the gene matches: 8. Germline lookup yields CDR1 SGHAT and CDR2 FQNNGV. The CDR3 sequence is CASSSRDRARETQYF. The CDR3 DNA reads as TGTGCCAGCAGCTCCCGGGACAGGGCTCGGGAGACCCAGTACTTC.

The chain employs TRBV19 and TRBJ2-7, with 8 bases matching TRBD2. V was pared by 6 bases and J by 4 bases, with 11 bases of the junction left unmatched. The CDR3 covers 15 residues. Germline V gene lookup returns CDR1 LNHDA and CDR2 SQIVND (reference sequence). This CDR3 reads CASRLADNYLYEQYF. In DNA, the CDR3 is TGTGCCAGTAGACTAGCGGACAACTATCTTTACGAGCAGTACTTC.

The chain links TRBV15 to TRBJ2-1; 10 nucleotides align to TRBD2. The V and J ends lost 5 bases and 6 bases, in that order; junction bases with no gene match: 10. CDR3 size: 16 residues. In germline, CDR1 is LNHNV, CDR2 YYDKDF (reference sequence). CDR3 in DNA: TGTGCCACCAGCGGGGACGGACTAGCGGTAGGCAATGAGCAGTTCTTC. Translated: CATSGDGLAVGNEQFF.

The gene calls are TRBV28 and TRBJ1-1, with D unclear. This CDR3 has 13 amino acids. The ends were cut back, 1 base at V and 6 bases at J, with 9 bases in the middle. In germline, CDR1 is MDHEN, CDR2 SYDVKM. CDR3 DNA sequence: TGTGCCAGCAGTTTATCCGGGAATCCTGAAGCTTTCTTT. As protein: CASSLSGNPEAFF.

This rearrangement joins TRBV4-3 to TRBJ2-3; 7 bases agree with TRBD1. V lost 5 bases, J lost 2 bases, and 13 bases stayed unmatched. Germline values: CDR1 LGHNA, CDR2 YSLEER. The CDR3 loop spans 17 amino acids. CDR3 region: CASSTIRGRGFTDTQYF. For the CDR3, the DNA is TGCGCCAGCAGCACTATACGGGGCAGGGGGTTCACAGATACGCAGTATTTT.